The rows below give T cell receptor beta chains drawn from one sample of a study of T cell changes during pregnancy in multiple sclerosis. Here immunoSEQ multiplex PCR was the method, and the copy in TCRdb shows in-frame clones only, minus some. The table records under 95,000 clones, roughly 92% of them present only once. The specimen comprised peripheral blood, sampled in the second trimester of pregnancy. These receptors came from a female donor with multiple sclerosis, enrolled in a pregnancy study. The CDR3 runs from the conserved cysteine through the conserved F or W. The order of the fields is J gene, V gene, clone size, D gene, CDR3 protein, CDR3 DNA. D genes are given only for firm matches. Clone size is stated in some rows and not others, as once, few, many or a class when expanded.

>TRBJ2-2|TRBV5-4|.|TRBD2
CASSFGLAGGPGELFF
TGTGCCAGCAGCTTCGGACTAGCGGGAGGGCCCGGGGAGCTGTTTTTT
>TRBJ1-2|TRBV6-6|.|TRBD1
CASRQGNGYTF
TGTGCCAGCCGACAGGGAAATGGCTACACCTTC
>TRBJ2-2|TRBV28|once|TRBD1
CASRLGGPGELFF
TGTGCCAGCAGGCTAGGGGGCCCTGGGGAGCTGTTTTTT
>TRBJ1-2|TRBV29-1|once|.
CSGTTGNYGYTF
TGCAGCGGTACTACAGGGAACTATGGCTACACCTTC
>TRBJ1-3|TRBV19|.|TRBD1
CASSIAWGHGTGVDTIYF
TGTGCCAGTAGTATAGCCTGGGGGCACGGGACAGGTGTGGACACCATATATTTT
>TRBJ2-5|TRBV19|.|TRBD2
CASSPQRRGEHRQETQYF
TGTGCCAGTAGTCCGCAGCGCCGGGGGGAGCATCGGCAAGAGACCCAGTACTTC
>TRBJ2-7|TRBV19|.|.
CASSMRTGGQYEQYF
TGTGCCAGTAGTATGCGGACGGGGGGCCAATACGAGCAGTACTTC
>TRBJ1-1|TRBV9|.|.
CASSVAGTGRAEAFF
TGTGCCAGCAGCGTAGCTGGCACAGGGAGGGCTGAAGCTTTCTTT
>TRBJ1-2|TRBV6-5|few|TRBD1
CASRYGTGTSYGYTF
TGTGCCAGCAGATACGGGACAGGAACAAGCTATGGCTACACCTTC
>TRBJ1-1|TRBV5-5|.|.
CASSFGNTEAFF
TGTGCCAGCAGCTTCGGGAACACTGAAGCTTTCTTT
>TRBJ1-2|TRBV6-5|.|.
CASSPDRDGYTF
TGTGCCAGCAGCCCCGACAGAGATGGCTACACCTTC
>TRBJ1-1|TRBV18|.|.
CASSQLPTGSEAFF
TGTGCCAGCTCGCAATTACCAACAGGGTCGGAAGCTTTCTTT